The rows below give T cell receptor beta chains drawn from one sample of a study of Graves' ophthalmopathy and Graves' hyperthyroidism. TCRdb called the multiplex PCR reads again in MiXCR, with one record for every CDR3 protein. The profile covers around 670,000 distinct CDR3 sequences, with roughly 40% appearing a single time and approximately 43% taken by the ten largest. Sequencing was done on a sample of peripheral blood. Every receptor here comes from an adult man with Graves' ophthalmopathy. CDR3s include the opening cysteine and the closing phenylalanine or tryptophan. The order of the fields is J gene, D gene, V gene, clone size, CDR3 length, CDR3 protein, CDR3 DNA. The D gene is left open where the match is weak. Part of the rows lack a size; the others show once, few, many or a class for expanded clones.

j_call: TRBJ1-2
d_call: -
v_call: TRBV10-3
clone_size: -
cdr3_length: 15
cdr3_aa: CAISRGPLNNYGYTF
cdr3_nt: TGTGCCATCTCCCGGGGCCCCCTGAATAACTATGGCTACACCTTC

j_call: TRBJ1-1
d_call: -
v_call: TRBV10-2
clone_size: -
cdr3_length: 16
cdr3_aa: CASSESLRGLNTEAFF
cdr3_nt: TGCGCCAGCAGTGAGTCGCTACGGGGGCTGAACACTGAAGCTTTCTTT

j_call: TRBJ1-4
d_call: TRBD1
v_call: TRBV12-3/TRBV12-4
clone_size: -
cdr3_length: 14
cdr3_aa: CASTKTGVGEKLFF
cdr3_nt: TGTGCCAGCACCAAAACAGGGGTTGGTGAAAAACTGTTTTTT

j_call: TRBJ1-2
d_call: -
v_call: TRBV20-1
clone_size: once
cdr3_length: 11
cdr3_aa: CSASSGAGYTF
cdr3_nt: TGCAGTGCTAGTTCGGGGGCCGGCTACACCTTC

j_call: TRBJ2-2
d_call: -
v_call: TRBV7-9
clone_size: few
cdr3_length: 13
cdr3_aa: CASSLWYTGELFF
cdr3_nt: TGTGCCAGCAGCTTATGGTATACCGGGGAGCTGTTTTTT

j_call: TRBJ1-1
d_call: TRBD1
v_call: TRBV24-1
clone_size: -
cdr3_length: 15
cdr3_aa: CATSDLMTGRTEAFF
cdr3_nt: TGTGCCACCAGTGATTTAATGACAGGGAGAACTGAAGCTTTCTTT

j_call: TRBJ2-7
d_call: -
v_call: TRBV6-1
clone_size: few
cdr3_length: 15
cdr3_aa: CASTHRAGTGNEQYF
cdr3_nt: TGTGCCAGCACCCACCGAGCAGGGACGGGCAACGAGCAGTACTTC

j_call: TRBJ2-6
d_call: TRBD2
v_call: TRBV7-9
clone_size: -
cdr3_length: 20
cdr3_aa: CASSLEASGGTSSGANVLTF
cdr3_nt: TGTGCCAGCAGCTTAGAAGCTAGCGGGGGGACGTCCTCTGGGGCCAACGTCCTGACTTTC

j_call: TRBJ2-5
d_call: -
v_call: TRBV7-4
clone_size: -
cdr3_length: 13
cdr3_aa: CASSARKGETQYF
cdr3_nt: TGTGCCAGCAGTGCCAGGAAGGGAGAGACCCAGTACTTC

j_call: TRBJ1-1
d_call: -
v_call: TRBV7-9
clone_size: -
cdr3_length: 13
cdr3_aa: CASSLSGNNVAFF
cdr3_nt: TGTGCCAGCAGCTTAAGCGGAAATAACGTAGCTTTCTTT

j_call: TRBJ1-1
d_call: -
v_call: TRBV4-1
clone_size: few
cdr3_length: 14
cdr3_aa: CASSQAHLNTEAFF
cdr3_nt: TGCGCCAGCAGCCAAGCTCACCTGAACACTGAAGCTTTCTTT

j_call: TRBJ2-7
d_call: TRBD2
v_call: TRBV25-1
clone_size: -
cdr3_length: 17
cdr3_aa: CASSQAESASGTYEQYF
cdr3_nt: TGTGCCAGCAGCCAAGCGGAATCGGCTAGCGGTACCTACGAGCAGTACTTC

j_call: TRBJ1-1
d_call: -
v_call: TRBV7-3
clone_size: many
cdr3_length: 14
cdr3_aa: CASSLGGASTEAFF
cdr3_nt: TGTGCCAGCAGCTTAGGGGGCGCGAGCACTGAAGCTTTCTTT

j_call: TRBJ1-3
d_call: -
v_call: TRBV9
clone_size: -
cdr3_length: 14
cdr3_aa: CASSRTRAGNTIYF
cdr3_nt: TGTGCCAGCAGCAGGACAAGGGCTGGAAACACCATATATTTT

j_call: TRBJ1-2
d_call: -
v_call: TRBV19
clone_size: many
cdr3_length: 13
cdr3_aa: CASSAQGFDGYTF
cdr3_nt: TGTGCCAGTAGTGCGCAGGGTTTTGATGGCTACACCTTC

j_call: TRBJ1-1
d_call: TRBD1
v_call: TRBV19
clone_size: -
cdr3_length: 16
cdr3_aa: CASSIGQGALATEAFF
cdr3_nt: TGTGCCAGTAGTATCGGACAGGGGGCTTTGGCCACTGAAGCTTTCTTT

j_call: TRBJ1-2
d_call: -
v_call: TRBV20-1
clone_size: -
cdr3_length: 11
cdr3_aa: CSARGRGGYTF
cdr3_nt: TGCAGTGCTAGGGGGCGCGGGGGCTACACCTTC

j_call: TRBJ1-4
d_call: -
v_call: TRBV2
clone_size: -
cdr3_length: 9
cdr3_aa: CASRQSLFF
cdr3_nt: TGTGCCAGCAGACAGTCACTGTTTTTT

j_call: TRBJ1-1
d_call: -
v_call: TRBV25-1
clone_size: many
cdr3_length: 15
cdr3_aa: CASSDHTGKNTEAFF
cdr3_nt: TGTGCCAGCAGTGACCATACAGGGAAGAACACTGAAGCTTTCTTT

j_call: TRBJ1-1
d_call: TRBD1
v_call: TRBV10-3
clone_size: -
cdr3_length: 14
cdr3_aa: CAISESPGGTEAFF
cdr3_nt: TGTGCCATCAGTGAGTCACCAGGGGGAACTGAAGCTTTCTTT

j_call: TRBJ1-2
d_call: -
v_call: TRBV20-1
clone_size: -
cdr3_length: 15
cdr3_aa: CSATRQGGSNYGYTF
cdr3_nt: TGCAGTGCCACCAGGCAGGGAGGCTCTAACTATGGCTACACCTTC

j_call: TRBJ1-3
d_call: TRBD1
v_call: TRBV29-1
clone_size: -
cdr3_length: 14
cdr3_aa: CSGYGTDSGNTIYF
cdr3_nt: TGCAGCGGGTATGGGACAGACTCTGGAAACACCATATATTTT

j_call: TRBJ1-2
d_call: TRBD1
v_call: TRBV7-2
clone_size: many
cdr3_length: 15
cdr3_aa: CASSFTATGDYGYTF
cdr3_nt: TGTGCCAGCAGCTTCACCGCGACAGGGGACTATGGCTACACCTTC

j_call: TRBJ2-5
d_call: -
v_call: TRBV6-1
clone_size: few
cdr3_length: 14
cdr3_aa: CASSEIGGWETQYF
cdr3_nt: TGTGCCAGCAGTGAAATTGGGGGCTGGGAGACCCAGTACTTC

j_call: TRBJ1-3
d_call: TRBD1
v_call: TRBV29-1
clone_size: -
cdr3_length: 15
cdr3_aa: CSVVVRGDSGNTIYF
cdr3_nt: TGCAGCGTTGTAGTTAGAGGGGACAGTGGAAACACCATATATTTT

j_call: TRBJ2-5
d_call: -
v_call: TRBV5-4
clone_size: -
cdr3_length: 19
cdr3_aa: CASSVEVPAKYMVYGTQYF
cdr3_nt: TGTGCCAGCAGCGTTGAAGTTCCGGCGAAGTATATGGTATATGGGACCCAGTACTTC

j_call: TRBJ1-1
d_call: TRBD1
v_call: TRBV12-5
clone_size: -
cdr3_length: 15
cdr3_aa: CASGLVEGANTEAFF
cdr3_nt: TGTGCTAGTGGTTTGGTAGAGGGGGCGAACACTGAAGCTTTCTTT

j_call: TRBJ1-5
d_call: -
v_call: TRBV2
clone_size: once
cdr3_length: 16
cdr3_aa: CASSEAGSGGLETQHF
cdr3_nt: TGTGCCAGCAGTGAAGCGGGTAGCGGGGGGTTGGAGACCCAGCATTTT

j_call: TRBJ1-2
d_call: -
v_call: TRBV6-1
clone_size: few
cdr3_length: 13
cdr3_aa: CASSETQYYGYTF
cdr3_nt: TGTGCCAGCAGTGAGACCCAATACTATGGCTACACCTTC

j_call: TRBJ2-3
d_call: TRBD1
v_call: TRBV2
clone_size: -
cdr3_length: 15
cdr3_aa: CASRDRAAEADTQYF
cdr3_nt: TGTGCCAGCAGGGACAGGGCCGCTGAAGCAGATACGCAGTATTTT